The 9 T cell receptor beta chains below were found in one sample sequenced in a study of blood T cell repertoires in COVID-19 (dated by TCRdb to 2020 to 2021). The library was prepared using the immunoSEQ multiplex PCR assay. Entries here come from immuneACCESS through TCRdb and include only in-frame sequences with V and J called. Some clones fail to appear in such tables; in the studies checked, an unresolved V gene covers under half of the shortfall, and the cause of the remainder is unknown. This sample lists around 150,000 clones; about 80% were detected once. About 7% of the sample lies in the top ten. The specimen sequenced was peripheral blood. These receptors all stem from a human donor in a cohort sampled during active COVID-19.

This rearrangement joins TRBV12-3 or TRBV12-4 to TRBJ1-1; 7 bases align to TRBD1. V dropped 6 bases and J dropped 0; count of bases not matched to a gene: 1. The CDR3 sequence is 13 residues long. CDR3 coding DNA: TGTGCCAGCAGCACAGGGGTGAACACTGAAGCTTTCTTT. This encodes CASSTGVNTEAFF.

The chain employs TRBV11-2 and TRBJ2-5, with D perhaps matching TRBD2 (5 bases). The CDR3 spans 15 residues. Germline V gene lookup returns CDR1 SGHAT and CDR2 FQNNGV. V dropped 6 bases and J dropped 5 bases, with 19 bases sitting between them. The CDR3 loop is CASSSRKAGGETQYF. In DNA, the CDR3 is TGTGCCAGCAGTTCGCGGAAGGCGGGCGGGGAGACCCAGTACTTC.

V and J are TRBV10-3 and TRBJ1-1; the D is unclear. The CDR3 has 13 residues. Trimming left V 4 bases short and J 1 base short, with 7 bases between. Germline loops: CDR1 ENHRY, CDR2 SYGVKD. The CDR3 loop reads CAISAVQNTEAFF. The CDR3 DNA reads as TGTGCCATCAGTGCAGTTCAGAACACTGAAGCTTTCTTT.

This chain joins TRBV5-4 and TRBJ1-2; 10 bases match TRBD1. The CDR3 spans 16 residues. Germline assignment: CDR1 SGHNT and CDR2 YYREEE (reference sequence). Trimming removed 0 bases from V and 4 bases from J; junction bases left unmatched: 6. The CDR3 region is CASSLEGDRGAYGYTF. CDR3 nucleotide sequence: TGTGCCAGCAGCTTGGAGGGGGACAGGGGCGCCTATGGCTACACCTTC.

The chain joins TRBV2 to TRBJ2-1; D unresolved. V was trimmed by 5 bases and J by 12 bases, leaving 11 bases between them. Germline CDR1 SNHLY, CDR2 FYNNEI. The CDR3 is made up of 11 amino acids. CDR3 sequence reads: CASSSDFRQFF. CDR3 coding DNA: TGTGCCAGCAGTTCAGACTTCCGGCAGTTCTTC.

Regarding this clone: This CDR3 is also generated by other DNA sequences in the sample. The chain has TRBV13 and TRBJ2-6; TRBD1 agrees at 10 bases. This CDR3 region has 20 residues. CDR1 is PRHDT and CDR2 is FYEKMQ in the germline V gene (reference sequence). The V segment lost 2 bases and the J segment 1 base; nucleotides outside the gene matches: 11. This chain's CDR3 is CASSLYRRDRGRSGANVLTF. Here the CDR3 DNA reads TGTGCCAGCAGCTTATATAGGAGGGACAGGGGACGGTCTGGGGCCAACGTCCTGACTTTC. The entire variable domain, with the rest obtained from reference TRBV13 and TRBJ2-6, is as follows: AAGVIQSPRHLIKEKRETATLKCYPIPRHDTVYWYQQGPGQDPQFLISFYEKMQSDKGSIPDRFSAQQFSDYHSELNMSSLELGDSALYFCASSLYRRDRGRSGANVLTFGAGSRLTVL.

In DNA, the CDR3 is TGTGCCAGCAGCTCGCGACCGGGACAGGGGGCCAATGAGCAGTTCTTC. It codes for CASSSRPGQGANEQFF. This chain links TRBV7-2 with TRBJ2-1; 12 nucleotides align to TRBD1. Germline V CDR1 and CDR2: SGHTA, FQGNSA. The CDR3 loop spans 16 amino acids. J lost 6 bases, V lost 4 bases, and 7 bases had no gene match.

This clone showed up just a few times. The chain couples TRBV11-2 to TRBJ1-1; a weak D match, TRBD1 (6 bases). CDR3 length equals 17 residues. V was trimmed by 1 base and J by 1 base, leaving 16 bases between them. From germline, CDR1 is SGHAT and CDR2 FQNNGV. The CDR3 bases are TGTGCCAGCAGCTTAGTTGGCGGGGGCGCGAGGAACACTGAAGCTTTCTTT. It specifies CASSLVGGGARNTEAFF.

This chain links TRBV4-2 with TRBJ1-2; TRBD1 is a possible D gene (6 bases). V was trimmed by 4 bases and J by 6 bases, leaving 18 bases between them. The V gene's germline CDR1 is LGHNA and CDR2 YNFKEQ. The CDR3 has 15 amino acids. The CDR3 here is CASSPPGHLEDGYTF. CDR3 DNA: TGTGCCAGCAGCCCCCCGGGACACCTTGAGGATGGCTACACCTTC.